These 8 T cell receptor beta chains originate from one sample sequenced in a study of T cell changes during pregnancy in multiple sclerosis (dated by TCRdb to between 2018 and 2020). Library preparation employed the immunoSEQ multiplex PCR assay. TCRdb took over this immuneACCESS table, retaining in-frame rearrangements with V and J assigned. Such tables are incomplete; in checked studies, under half of the missing clones stem from an unresolved V gene, and the remainder is unexplained. This sample comprises approximately 66,000 clones, 92% of them detected only once. The top ten constitute roughly 2.1% of the sample. Here the sequenced sample was peripheral blood, taken in the third trimester of pregnancy. Source of these receptors: a female donor in good health, enrolled as a control in a pregnancy study.

The chain recombines TRBV6-6 with TRBJ2-7; a weak D match, TRBD2 (6 bases). V was clipped by 6 bases and J by 7 bases, with 22 bases between them. Germline V CDR1 and CDR2: MNHNY, SVGAGI (reference sequence). This CDR3 has 15 residues. The CDR3 DNA reads as TGTGCCAGCAGCCGGGTAGCGGACGGGTTTGAAGAGCAGTACTTC. This gives the protein CASSRVADGFEEQYF.

V and J are TRBV9 and TRBJ2-5; TRBD2 agrees at 12 bases. The J segment lost 8 bases and the V segment lost 3 bases, leaving 8 bases of the junction unmatched. In germline, CDR1 is SGDLS, CDR2 YYNGEE. The CDR3 spans 15 residues. This chain's CDR3 is CASSGRLAGDRTQYF. Here the CDR3 DNA reads TGTGCCAGCAGCGGAAGACTAGCGGGGGACCGCACCCAGTACTTC. The complete variable domain, with remaining parts taken from reference TRBV9 and TRBJ2-5, reads DSGVTQTPKHLITATGQRVTLRCSPRSGDLSVYWYQQSLDQGLQFLIQYYNGEERAKGNILERFSAQQFPDLHSELNLSSLELGDSALYFCASSGRLAGDRTQYFGPGTRLLVL.

The chain is built from TRBV30 and TRBJ2-3; 11 nucleotides match TRBD1. Trimming took 8 bases from V and 5 from J; bases not matched to a gene: 6. Germline-derived CDR1 and CDR2 are GTSNPN and SVGIG (reference sequence). This CDR3 is 13 amino acids long. Here the CDR3 DNA reads TGTGCCCACGGGACAGGGGGTCTAGATACGCAGTATTTT. Encoded protein: CAHGTGGLDTQYF. The entire variable domain, with the rest obtained from reference TRBV30 and TRBJ2-3, is as follows: SQTIHQWPATLVQPVGSPLSLECTVEGTSNPNLYWYRQAAGRGLQLLFYSVGIGQISSEVPQNLSASRPQDRQFILSSKKLLLSDSGFYLCAHGTGGLDTQYFGPGTRLTVL.

Remarks on this clone: Sequence at one end of the junction differs from germline and may be a read error. This chain uses TRBV6-1 with TRBJ2-7; 12 nucleotides align to TRBD2. Germline-derived CDR1 and CDR2 are MNHNS and SASEGT. The CDR3 covers 15 residues. The DNA for the CDR3 is TGTGCCGGCAGTCCCGCTAGCGGGGGGGCCTACGAGCAGTACTTC. Protein product: CAGSPASGGAYEQYF.

J is TRBJ2-7 and V is TRBV6-6; D may be TRBD2 (6 bases). This CDR3 is 14 amino acids long. In germline, CDR1 is MNHNY, CDR2 SVGAGI (reference sequence). Trimming stripped 6 bases from V and 1 base from J, with 13 bases between. The CDR3 sequence is CASRPGGVSYEQYF. CDR3 DNA: TGTGCCAGCAGACCGGGCGGGGTTTCCTACGAGCAGTACTTC.

The chain uses TRBV7-2 and TRBJ2-3; perhaps TRBD1 as D (5 bases). CDR1 SGHTA and CDR2 FQGNSA come from the germline V gene. The CDR3 is 18 amino acids. V lost 2 bases and J lost 5, with 23 bases in between. The CDR3 region has the DNA TGTGCCAGCAGCTTAAGCTGGCTGGGGCAGGGAATAAAAGATACGCAGTATTTT. Its translation: CASSLSWLGQGIKDTQYF. Full variable domain (missing parts from reference TRBV7-2 and TRBJ2-3): GAGVSQSPSNKVTEKGKDVELRCDPISGHTALYWYRQSLGQGLEFLIYFQGNSAPDKSGLPSDRFSAERTGGSVSTLTIQRTQQEDSAVYLCASSLSWLGQGIKDTQYFGPGTRLTVL.

CDR3: CATSRAIGTGGEGGVYNEQFF. The CDR3 coding sequence is TGTGCCACCAGCAGGGCCATTGGTACGGGAGGGGAGGGGGGGGTTTACAATGAGCAGTTCTTC. The chain joins TRBV15 to TRBJ2-1, with 8 bases aligning to TRBD2. The CDR3 loop spans 21 amino acids. CDR1 and CDR2 (germline): LNHNV, YYDKDF (reference sequence). V was clipped by 3 bases and J by 4 bases; unmatched bases: 23.

The chain combines TRBV7-9 with TRBJ2-7; 8 bases match TRBD2. The V and J ends lost 0 bases and 9 bases, in that order; junction bases with no gene match: 10. The CDR3 consists of 15 residues. Germline assignment: CDR1 SEHNR and CDR2 FQNEAQ (reference sequence). The CDR3 DNA reads TGTGCCAGCAGCTTAGCAGGGGGGACTAGAACCAGGCAGTACTTC. Encoded protein: CASSLAGGTRTRQYF.